The 23 T cell receptor beta chains below were found in one sample sequenced in a study of shared clonotypes between healthy human individuals. Assay used: immunoSEQ multiplex PCR; TCRdb lists only in-frame clones, some missing. The repertoire holds about 480,000 clones, with about 79% as singletons. What was sequenced was PBMCs. Source of these receptors: a woman between 35 and 50 years old in good health. Some clones in this sample may be carry-over from other donors' samples.

This rearrangement joins TRBV7-3 to TRBJ2-5, with 8 bases identical to TRBD2. The CDR3 is 16 residues long. Trimming took 5 bases from V and 2 from J; bases not matched to a gene: 10. CDR1 and CDR2 from the germline V gene are SGHTA and FQGTGA. This chain's CDR3 is CASSPGVAGRQETQYF. The CDR3 nucleotides read TGTGCCAGCAGCCCCGGGGTAGCGGGAAGACAAGAGACCCAGTACTTC.

V usage is TRBV21-1 and J usage is TRBJ2-5; TRBD2 reflects the table's D call only, with no check against the DNA. TRBV21-1 is a pseudogene locus. The CDR3 extends over 14 amino acids. CDR3 region: CASTSGGAEETQYF. The CDR3 DNA is TGTGCCAGCACCTCAGGAGGGGCGGAAGAGACCCAGTACTTC.

The rearrangement links TRBV5-1 to TRBJ2-1, with 10 bases that match TRBD1. In germline, CDR1 is SGHRS, CDR2 YFSETQ. The ends lost 0 bases at V and 9 bases at J; junction bases unmatched: 6. CDR3 length: 15 amino acids. The CDR3 coding sequence is TGCGCCAGCAGCTTGGGGGACAGGGGTTCATCTGAGCAGTTCTTC. As protein: CASSLGDRGSSEQFF.

This clone was seen a single time. The CDR3 reads CASSLNLVSTDTQYF. As DNA, the CDR3 is TGCGCCAGCAGCTTAAATCTAGTAAGCACAGATACGCAGTATTTT. The rearrangement links TRBV5-1 to TRBJ2-3; no reliable D call. The CDR3 length is 15 residues. V was trimmed by 2 bases and J by 0 bases, leaving 10 bases between them. In germline, CDR1 is SGHRS, CDR2 YFSETQ.

CDR3 DNA: TGTGCCAGCAGCTCCCCCGGGGGAGCGGCTGAAGCTTTCTTT. It is translated as CASSSPGGAAEAFF. The chain is built from TRBV7-8 and TRBJ1-1; TRBD1 is a possible D gene (5 bases). Trimming removed 4 bases from V and 6 bases from J, with 15 bases in between. Germline V gives CDR1 SGHVS, CDR2 FQNEAQ. This CDR3 contains 14 residues.

The chain carries TRBV7-2 and TRBJ2-3; TRBD2 agrees at 9 bases. Trimming removed 3 bases from V and 3 bases from J; junction bases left unmatched: 7. The CDR3 sequence is 16 residues long. The germline gives CDR1 SGHTA, CDR2 FQGNSA. The CDR3 bases are TGTGCCAGCAGCTTCTCTGCGGGAGGGGGTACAGATACGCAGTATTTT. It is translated as CASSFSAGGGTDTQYF. Full variable domain (remainder filled in from reference TRBV7-2 and TRBJ2-3): GAGVSQSPSNKVTEKGKDVELRCDPISGHTALYWYRQSLGQGLEFLIYFQGNSAPDKSGLPSDRFSAERTGGSVSTLTIQRTQQEDSAVYLCASSFSAGGGTDTQYFGPGTRLTVL.

Comment on this clone: A far larger clone is only one base removed, so a read error is likely. J is TRBJ2-3 and V is TRBV9, with a weak D call TRBD2 (6 bases). The CDR3 length is 15 residues. From germline, CDR1 is SGDLS and CDR2 YYNGEE. The CDR3 DNA sequence: TGTGACAGCAGCGTAAGCGGGCTTAGCACAGATACGCAGTATTTT. It codes for CDSSVSGLSTDTQYF.

This clone has just a few counts. The V gene is TRBV6-1, the J gene TRBJ1-1, with 7 bases that match TRBD1. Germline CDR1 reads MNHNS; CDR2 reads SASEGT. Germline trimming cut 3 bases from V and 1 base from J; bases unmatched to any gene: 5. This CDR3 is built from 15 residues. CDR3 sequence: CASSEQGVGNTEAFF. In nucleotides, the CDR3 is TGTGCCAGCAGTGAGCAGGGGGTGGGGAACACTGAAGCTTTCTTT.

This chain links TRBV2 with TRBJ1-1; D may be TRBD1 (5 bases). CDR1 and CDR2 from the germline V gene are SNHLY and FYNNEI. V lost 11 bases and J 0 bases, leaving 10 bases between the germline ends. There are 12 residues in the CDR3. CDR3 protein: CAGGTLNTEAFF. The CDR3 DNA sequence: TGTGCCGGAGGGACGTTGAACACTGAAGCTTTCTTT. Looking up the rest from reference TRBV2 and TRBJ1-1 gives the full variable domain: EPEVTQTPSHQVTQMGQEVILRCVPISNHLYFYWYRQILGQKVEFLVSFYNNEISEKSEIFDDQFSVERPDGSNFTLKIRSTKLEDSAMYFCAGGTLNTEAFFGQGTRLTVV.

The rearrangement uses TRBV27 and TRBJ2-1, with 10 nucleotides matching TRBD2. The CDR3 length is 15 residues. Germline V lookup: CDR1 MNHEY, CDR2 SMNVEV (reference sequence). J gave up 7 bases and V 5 bases, and 8 bases lay outside the gene matches. CDR3 region: CASSNLAGVSNEQFF. CDR3 sequence (DNA): TGTGCCAGCAGTAATCTAGCGGGAGTGAGTAATGAGCAGTTCTTC.

The genes are TRBV6-1 and TRBJ2-5; D possibly corresponds to TRBD1 (6 bases). The closer fit of TRBJ2-7 to the DNA end suggests the J call may be wrong. CDR3 size: 14 residues. Per germline, CDR1 MNHNS and CDR2 SASEGT. The CDR3 DNA sequence: TGTGCCACGAGGCGAGGGGGAGACTTGGACGAGCAGTACTTC. Translation: CATRRGGDLDEQYF.

Remarks on this clone: At one end the junction does not follow the germline gene, possibly because of a read error. J is TRBJ1-1 and V is TRBV29-1; D gene ambiguous. From germline, CDR1 is SQVTM and CDR2 ANQGSEA. CDR3 length: 12 residues. This CDR3 is CSVQESNTEAFF. The CDR3 DNA reads as TGCAGCGTTCAAGAGTCAAACACTGAAGCTTTCTTT.

The chain carries TRBV5-6 and TRBJ2-5, with D hard to call. From germline, CDR1 is SGHDT and CDR2 YYEEEE. This CDR3 spans 11 amino acids. The V end lost 4 bases, the J end lost 2 bases, and 3 bases lay between the germline ends. As DNA, the CDR3 is TGTGCCAGCAGCAGGCAAGAGACCCAGTACTTC. Its protein is CASSRQETQYF. The full variable domain, its missing parts supplied by reference TRBV5-6 and TRBJ2-5, is DAGVTQSPTHLIKTRGQQVTLRCSPKSGHDTVSWYQQALGQGPQFIFQYYEEEERQRGNFPDRFSGHQFPNYSSELNVNALLLGDSALYLCASSRQETQYFGPGTRLLVL.

The V gene is TRBV11-3, the J gene TRBJ2-7; the D gene is possibly TRBD2 (6 bases). Trimming took off 5 bases at V and 3 bases at J, with 11 bases between the two ends. The CDR3 is 13 amino acids. Looked up from germline, CDR1 is SGHNT and CDR2 is YENEEA. As DNA, the CDR3 is TGTGCCAGCAGCCTTGTGGGGGGCTACGAGCAGTACTTC. It yields the protein CASSLVGGYEQYF.

The table lists this clone with a count of one. The rearrangement links TRBV14 to TRBJ2-5, with TRBD2 identical over 12 bases. The J call could be wrong; TRBJ2-7 is a better fit for the DNA end. The CDR3 contains 16 residues. Germline values: CDR1 SGHDN, CDR2 FVKESK. The CDR3 spells CASSQVQLAGGYEQYF. The CDR3 coding sequence is TGTGCCAGCAGCCAAGTACAACTAGCGGGAGGTTACGAGCAGTACTTC.

The rearrangement uses TRBV6-1 and TRBJ2-1, with TRBD2 matching over 8 bases. The germline V gene encodes CDR1 MNHNS and CDR2 SASEGT. J lost 0 bases, V lost 6 bases, and 4 bases had no gene match. CDR3 length: 15 residues. The CDR3 region is CASSLTSASYNEQFF. The CDR3 DNA sequence: TGTGCCAGCAGCTTGACTAGCGCCTCCTACAATGAGCAGTTCTTC.

The chain joins TRBV4-3 to TRBJ2-7, with TRBD2 matching over 7 bases. V was pared by 0 bases and J by 4 bases, with 9 bases of the junction left unmatched. Germline loops: CDR1 LGHNA, CDR2 YSLEER. The CDR3 spans 16 residues. CDR3 DNA sequence: TGCGCCAGCAGCCAAGAAGCGCGGGAGCCCCCGTACGAGCAGTACTTC. This gives the protein CASSQEAREPPYEQYF.

The chain uses TRBV5-1 and TRBJ2-7; 7 nucleotides line up with TRBD1. The CDR3 sequence is 14 residues long. CDR1 SGHRS and CDR2 YFSETQ come from the germline V gene. The V and J ends lost 2 bases and 2 bases, in that order; junction bases with no gene match: 4. In nucleotides, the CDR3 is TGCGCCAGCAGCTTCGGGACAGACCCCTACGAGCAGTACTTC. It yields the protein CASSFGTDPYEQYF.

This clone was seen once. The V call is TRBV4-3, the J call TRBJ2-2; 7 bases are a match to TRBD1. Trimming took 1 base from V and 0 from J; bases not matched to a gene: 2. Germline V gene data show CDR1 as LGHNA and CDR2 as YSLEER. This CDR3 comprises 16 residues. The CDR3 nucleotides are TGCGCCAGCAGCCAAGGCCAGGGGGCGAACACCGGGGAGCTGTTTTTT. Translating it yields CASSQGQGANTGELFF.

This clone appeared a single time. V is TRBV4-3 and J is TRBJ1-4; no clear D gene. The germline gives CDR1 LGHNA, CDR2 YSLEER. The CDR3 is 14 residues long. V was pared by 1 base and J by 7 bases, with 10 bases between. Here the CDR3 DNA reads TGCGCCAGCAGCCAAGTTCCTTCCGGTGAAAAACTGTTTTTT. Protein product: CASSQVPSGEKLFF.

This chain connects TRBV7-2 to TRBJ2-1; TRBD2 aligns across 12 bases. In germline, CDR1 is SGHTA, CDR2 FQGNSA. The CDR3 spans 17 residues. V lost 2 bases and J lost 6; bases outside the gene matches: 8. CDR3 residues: CASSLSRLAGAANEQFF. The DNA of the CDR3 is TGTGCCAGCAGCTTAAGCAGACTAGCGGGGGCCGCCAATGAGCAGTTCTTC.

With respect to this clone: This same CDR3 is encoded by further DNA sequences in the sample. V gene TRBV11-2 combines with J gene TRBJ1-1; D uncertain. V lost 2 bases to trimming and J lost 2 bases, with 6 bases between them. Germline values: CDR1 SGHAT, CDR2 FQNNGV. The CDR3 spans 13 residues. In DNA form, the CDR3 reads TGTGCCAGCAGCTTAATGGAAAACACTGAAGCTTTCTTT. It specifies CASSLMENTEAFF.

V usage is TRBV18 and J usage is TRBJ2-1; 8 bases are shared with TRBD1. After removal of 1 base from V and 6 bases from J, the junction contained 5 bases not matched to a gene. Germline V gene sequence: CDR1 KGHSH, CDR2 LQKENI. This CDR3 contains 15 residues. CDR3 coding DNA: TGTGCCAGCTCACCACTGACTGACAGGGGCAATGAGCAGTTCTTC. This translates into CASSPLTDRGNEQFF. The full variable domain, its missing parts supplied by reference TRBV18 and TRBJ2-1, is NAGVMQNPRHLVRRRGQEARLRCSPMKGHSHVYWYRQLPEEGLKFMVYLQKENIIDESGMPKERFSAEFPKEGPSILRIQQVVRGDSAAYFCASSPLTDRGNEQFFGPGTRLTVL.